This T cell receptor (beta chain) was captured in a study of cytomegalovirus exposure and HLA in healthy donors. Whole-study findings and limits: Later genetic work tied a missense DCLRE1C variant to beta-chain V and J trimming. After further analysis at a later stage, 16,951 TCR beta sequences were associated with HLA alleles at 0.05 false discovery rate. With high specificity and sensitivity, the classifier reportedly diagnosed cytomegalovirus status.

The PCR ran on 60 Vbeta and 13 Jbeta primers. Data came from immunoSEQ multiplex PCR; TCRdb stores just in-frame clones and leaves some out. The table includes roughly 140,000 clones, roughly 77% detected once. This CDR3 has 15 residues. CDR1 KGHSH and CDR2 LQKENI come from the germline V gene. V gave up 3 bases and J gave up 2 bases, with 12 bases separating them. Notes on this clone: Its antigen is unknown.

The sequence came from a woman in her thirties in good health and CMV-seronegative. Sequencing was done on a sample of PBMCs. This chain uses TRBV18 with TRBJ2-3; D is perhaps TRBD1 (6 bases). CDR3 sequence: CASSPRGLITDTQYF. The CDR3 region has the DNA TGTGCCAGCTCACCCAGGGGTCTTATCACAGATACGCAGTATTTT.